This section outlines one T cell receptor (beta chain) sequence together with its context. Clones were read by immunoSEQ multiplex PCR, and TCRdb kept only the in-frame ones, dropping some. There are under 90,000 clones in the sample; 80% to 95% occur only once, and roughly 4.5% lies in the top ten. This CDR3 region has 14 residues. Germline V CDR1 and CDR2: MDHEN, SYDVKM. V was pared by 6 bases and J by 2 bases, with 13 bases between. The chain links TRBV28 to TRBJ1-1; possibly TRBD1 for D (5 bases). The receptor comes from a man in his forties or fifties with rheumatoid arthritis. Sequenced sample: PBMCs. The DNA for the CDR3 is TGTGCCAGCAGACTCGACAGTATAAACACTGAAGCTTTCTTT. Protein product: CASRLDSINTEAFF. The complete variable domain, with remaining parts taken from reference TRBV28 and TRBJ1-1, reads DVKVTQSSRYLVKRTGEKVFLECVQDMDHENMFWYRQDPGLGLRLIYFSYDVKMKEKGDIPEGYSVSREKKERFSLILESASTNQTSMYLCASRLDSINTEAFFGQGTRLTVV.